Described below is a single TCR beta chain sequence and its context. The antigen is unknown. Germline V CDR1 and CDR2: SGHNT, YYREEE (reference sequence). This CDR3 has 15 residues. V was clipped by 4 bases and J by 5 bases; unmatched bases: 11. Every donor was a healthy Caucasian. The authors used template switching to add a universal primer site and gave cDNA unique molecular identifiers. TCRdb re-analysed the 5' RACE reads in MiXCR, keeping a single row per CDR3 protein. The table records 1.5 million to 2 million distinct CDR3 sequences, about 32% of them present only once. The data derive from a study of identical twins. The study's findings and limits: Out-of-frame alpha sequences common to twins were enriched for low generation probability. The study found that models underestimated out-of-frame TCR alpha sharing in monozygotic twins.

The receptor was derived from a newborn girl in good health. The J gene is TRBJ2-5, the V gene TRBV5-4; TRBD2 matches 7 bases. The sample was cord blood. DNA of the CDR3: TGTGCCAGCAGCCAATCACTAGCGTTGAGGGAGACCCAGTACTTC. Translation gives CASSQSLALRETQYF.